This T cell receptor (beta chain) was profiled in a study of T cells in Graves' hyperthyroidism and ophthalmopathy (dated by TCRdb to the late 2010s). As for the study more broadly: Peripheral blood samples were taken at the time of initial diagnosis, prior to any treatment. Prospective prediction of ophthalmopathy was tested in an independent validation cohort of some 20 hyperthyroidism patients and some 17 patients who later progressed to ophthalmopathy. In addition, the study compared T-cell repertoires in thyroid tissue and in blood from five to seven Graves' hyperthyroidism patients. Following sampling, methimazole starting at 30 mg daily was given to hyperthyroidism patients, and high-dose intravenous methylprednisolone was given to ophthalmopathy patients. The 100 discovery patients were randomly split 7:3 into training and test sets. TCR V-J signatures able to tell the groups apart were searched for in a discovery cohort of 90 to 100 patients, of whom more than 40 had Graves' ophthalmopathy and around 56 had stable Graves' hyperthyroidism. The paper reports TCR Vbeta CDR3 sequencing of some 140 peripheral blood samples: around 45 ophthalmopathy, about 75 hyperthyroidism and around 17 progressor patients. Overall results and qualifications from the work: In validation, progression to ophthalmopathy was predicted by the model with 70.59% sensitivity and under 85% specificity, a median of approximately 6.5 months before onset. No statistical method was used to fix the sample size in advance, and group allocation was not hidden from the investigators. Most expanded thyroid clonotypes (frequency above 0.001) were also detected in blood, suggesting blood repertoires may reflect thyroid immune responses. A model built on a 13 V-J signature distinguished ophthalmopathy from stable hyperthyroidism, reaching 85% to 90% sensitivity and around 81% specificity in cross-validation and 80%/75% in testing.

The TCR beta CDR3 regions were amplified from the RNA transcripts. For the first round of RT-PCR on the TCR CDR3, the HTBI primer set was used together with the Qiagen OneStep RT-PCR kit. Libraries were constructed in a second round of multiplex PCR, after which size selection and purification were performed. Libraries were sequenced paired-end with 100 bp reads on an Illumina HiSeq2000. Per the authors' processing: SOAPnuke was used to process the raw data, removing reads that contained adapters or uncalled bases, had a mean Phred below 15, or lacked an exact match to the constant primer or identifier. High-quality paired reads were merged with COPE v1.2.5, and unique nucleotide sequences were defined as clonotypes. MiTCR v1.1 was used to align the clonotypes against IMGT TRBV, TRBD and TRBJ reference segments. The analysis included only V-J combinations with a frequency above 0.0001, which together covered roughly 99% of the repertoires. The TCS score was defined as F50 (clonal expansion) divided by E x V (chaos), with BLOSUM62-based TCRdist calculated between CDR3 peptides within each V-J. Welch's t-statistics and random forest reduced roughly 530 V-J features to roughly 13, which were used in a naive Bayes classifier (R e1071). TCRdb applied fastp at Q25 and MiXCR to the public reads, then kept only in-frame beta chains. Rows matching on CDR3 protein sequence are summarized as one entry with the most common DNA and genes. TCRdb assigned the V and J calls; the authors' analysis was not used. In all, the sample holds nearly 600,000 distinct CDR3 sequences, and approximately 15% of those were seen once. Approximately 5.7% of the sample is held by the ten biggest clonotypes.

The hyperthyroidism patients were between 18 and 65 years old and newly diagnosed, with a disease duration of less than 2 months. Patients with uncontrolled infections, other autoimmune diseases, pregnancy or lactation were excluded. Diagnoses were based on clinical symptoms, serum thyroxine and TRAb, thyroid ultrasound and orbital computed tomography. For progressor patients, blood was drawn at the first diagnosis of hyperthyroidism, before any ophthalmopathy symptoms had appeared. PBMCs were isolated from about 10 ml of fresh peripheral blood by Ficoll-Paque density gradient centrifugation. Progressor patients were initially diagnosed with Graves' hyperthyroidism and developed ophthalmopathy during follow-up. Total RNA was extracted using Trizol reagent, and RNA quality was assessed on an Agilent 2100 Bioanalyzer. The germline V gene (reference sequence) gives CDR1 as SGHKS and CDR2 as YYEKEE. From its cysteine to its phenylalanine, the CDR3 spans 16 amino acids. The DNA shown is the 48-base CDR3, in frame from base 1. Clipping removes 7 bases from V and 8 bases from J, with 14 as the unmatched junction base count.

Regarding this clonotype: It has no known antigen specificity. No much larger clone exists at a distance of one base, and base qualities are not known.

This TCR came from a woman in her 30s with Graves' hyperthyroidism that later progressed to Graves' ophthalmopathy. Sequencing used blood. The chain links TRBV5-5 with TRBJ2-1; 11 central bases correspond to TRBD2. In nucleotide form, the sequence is TGTGCCAGCGGTAATCAACTAGCGGGAGAAGTTGATGAGCAGTTCTTC. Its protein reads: CASGNQLAGEVDEQFF.